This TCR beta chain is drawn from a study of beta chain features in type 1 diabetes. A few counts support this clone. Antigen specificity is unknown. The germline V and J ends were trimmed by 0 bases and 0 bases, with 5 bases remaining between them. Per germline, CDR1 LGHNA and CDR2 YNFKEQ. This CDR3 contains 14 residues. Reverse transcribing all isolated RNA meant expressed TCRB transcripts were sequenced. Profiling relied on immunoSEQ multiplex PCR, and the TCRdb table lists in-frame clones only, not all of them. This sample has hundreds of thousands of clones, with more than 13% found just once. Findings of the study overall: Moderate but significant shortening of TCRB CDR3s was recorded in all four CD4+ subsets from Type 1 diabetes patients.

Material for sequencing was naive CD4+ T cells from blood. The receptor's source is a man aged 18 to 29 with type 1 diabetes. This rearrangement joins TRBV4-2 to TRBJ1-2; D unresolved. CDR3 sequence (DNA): TGTGCCAGCAGCCAAGACATAGCTAACTATGGCTACACCTTC. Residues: CASSQDIANYGYTF.